Presented here are 20 T cell receptor beta chains from one specimen sequenced in a study of blood T cell repertoires in COVID-19. Assay: immunoSEQ multiplex PCR; the TCRdb copy retains only in-frame clones and omits some. The data hold roughly 81,000 clones, with around four fifths observed a single time. Sequenced sample: peripheral blood. The origin of the receptors is a man older than 75 with active or convalescent COVID-19.

This clone was detected a few times. The chain combines TRBV28 with TRBJ1-4; D is perhaps TRBD1 (6 bases). The CDR3 has 14 residues. V lost 5 bases and J 5 bases, leaving 12 bases between the germline ends. Germline V lookup: CDR1 MDHEN, CDR2 SYDVKM. The CDR3 is CASSRGGLNEKLFF. The CDR3 DNA reads TGTGCCAGCAGTAGGGGGGGATTAAATGAAAAACTGTTTTTT.

The genes are TRBV5-1 and TRBJ1-3, with D perhaps TRBD1 (6 bases). Germline CDR1 is SGHRS and CDR2 is YFSETQ. The V gene lost 4 bases and the J gene lost 2 bases, with 13 bases spanning the gap. This CDR3 has 15 amino acids. The CDR3 region has the DNA TGCGCCAGCAGCCCGGGACATACGGCTGGAAACACCATATATTTT. Its translation is CASSPGHTAGNTIYF.

V usage is TRBV11-2 and J usage is TRBJ2-7; weak D call: TRBD1 (6 bases). The V gene lost 0 bases and the J gene lost 7 bases, with 13 bases spanning the gap. Looked up from germline, CDR1 is SGHAT and CDR2 is FQNNGV. The CDR3 is made up of 14 amino acids. DNA of the CDR3: TGTGCCAGCAGCTTAGATCACAGGGTGGGGGAGCAGTACTTC. The encoded protein is CASSLDHRVGEQYF.

This chain uses TRBV7-6 with TRBJ1-4; D remains unclear. Trimming removed 4 bases from V and 5 bases from J, with 8 bases in between. In germline, CDR1 is SGHVS, CDR2 FNYEAQ. The CDR3 consists of 13 residues. The CDR3 DNA is TGTGCCAGCAGCTCCCTCAGAAATGAAAAACTGTTTTTT. This codes for CASSSLRNEKLFF.

This clone was found a few times. V and J are TRBV6-2 or TRBV6-3 and TRBJ1-2, with D unclear. The CDR3 runs to 12 residues. V was cut by 6 bases and J by 4 bases, with 9 bases left in between. CDR1 is MNHEY and CDR2 is SVGEGT in the germline V gene. The CDR3 spells CASSGLLYGYTF. The CDR3 DNA is TGTGCCAGCAGCGGACTCCTCTATGGCTACACCTTC.

This clone was picked up one time. The chain employs TRBV18 and TRBJ2-7; 9 bases map to TRBD1. The V segment lost 2 bases and the J segment 3 bases; nucleotides outside the gene matches: 5. Germline-derived CDR1 and CDR2 are KGHSH and LQKENI. The CDR3 extends over 15 amino acids. The CDR3 sequence is CASSPWSDRGYEQYF. Here the CDR3 DNA reads TGTGCCAGCTCACCATGGTCGGACAGGGGCTACGAGCAGTACTTC.

The chain links TRBV7-8 to TRBJ1-2; unclear D gene. Trimming removed 3 bases from V and 2 bases from J, with 10 bases in between. There are 14 residues in the CDR3. Germline-derived CDR1 and CDR2 are SGHVS and FQNEAQ. DNA of the CDR3: TGTGCCAGCAGCTTTCCGGGGATGAACTATGGCTACACCTTC. This codes for CASSFPGMNYGYTF.

This chain joins TRBV28 and TRBJ2-2, with 7 nucleotides matching TRBD2. The CDR3 spans 16 residues. Unmatched junction bases numbered 4, after V lost 3 bases and J lost 0 bases. Germline V gene sequence: CDR1 MDHEN, CDR2 SYDVKM. CDR3 DNA: TGTGCCAGCAGTTTTCAGGGAGGGACGAACACCGGGGAGCTGTTTTTT. Its translation: CASSFQGGTNTGELFF.

V is TRBV19 and J is TRBJ1-1; D perhaps matches TRBD1 (5 bases). V lost 10 bases, J lost 5 bases, and 17 bases lay in between. CDR1 LNHDA and CDR2 SQIVND come from the germline V gene (reference sequence). CDR3 size: 13 residues. As DNA, the CDR3 is TGTGCCACCAAAGACGGGGGTTGGACTGAAGCTTTCTTT. It translates to CATKDGGWTEAFF.

The rearrangement uses TRBV19 and TRBJ1-1; TRBD1 matches at 7 bases. Germline V lookup: CDR1 LNHDA, CDR2 SQIVND (reference sequence). The CDR3 has 13 amino acids. V dropped 6 bases and J dropped 4; count of bases not matched to a gene: 5. The CDR3 sequence: CASSRRGVTEAFF. The CDR3 nucleotides read TGTGCCAGTAGCCGCAGGGGGGTCACTGAAGCTTTCTTT.

This chain uses TRBV5-1 with TRBJ1-2; TRBD1 might be the D (6 bases). Germline lookup yields CDR1 SGHRS and CDR2 YFSETQ. V was pared by 0 bases and J by 3 bases, with 9 bases between. The CDR3 sequence is 14 residues long. CDR3 protein: CASSLGTAYYGYTF. CDR3 in DNA: TGCGCCAGCAGCTTGGGGACAGCCTACTATGGCTACACCTTC. Filled out from reference TRBV5-1 and TRBJ1-2, the complete variable domain reads KAGVTQTPRYLIKTRGQQVTLSCSPISGHRSVSWYQQTPGQGLQFLFEYFSETQRNKGNFPGRFSGRQFSNSRSEMNVSTLELGDSALYLCASSLGTAYYGYTFGSGTRLTVV.

J is TRBJ1-1 and V is TRBV5-6; maybe TRBD1 (6 bases). In germline, CDR1 is SGHDT, CDR2 YYEEEE. Trimming pared 3 bases from V and 4 bases from J, leaving 16 bases between. CDR3 length: 15 amino acids. The CDR3 spells CASSSRTAQGTEAFF. The CDR3, as DNA: TGTGCCAGCAGCTCTCGGACAGCACAGGGCACTGAAGCTTTCTTT. Using reference TRBV5-6 and TRBJ1-1 for the parts outside the CDR3, the full variable domain is DAGVTQSPTHLIKTRGQQVTLRCSPKSGHDTVSWYQQALGQGPQFIFQYYEEEERQRGNFPDRFSGHQFPNYSSELNVNALLLGDSALYLCASSSRTAQGTEAFFGQGTRLTVV.

The CDR3 spells CASSPLTGKESGNTIYF. The DNA for the CDR3 is TGTGCCAGCTCACCACTAACAGGGAAGGAGTCTGGAAACACCATATATTTT. The chain carries TRBV18 and TRBJ1-3, with a tentative D call TRBD1 (6 bases). The germline V gene has CDR1 KGHSH and CDR2 LQKENI. Trimming pared 1 base from V and 1 base from J, leaving 14 bases between. The CDR3 is 17 amino acids.

This chain links TRBV2 with TRBJ1-4, with no clear D. V dropped 6 bases and J dropped 8 bases, with 13 bases sitting between them. The CDR3 is 13 residues long. In germline, CDR1 is SNHLY, CDR2 FYNNEI. The CDR3 protein is CASRTDSEEKLFF. The CDR3 coding sequence is TGTGCCAGCAGGACTGATTCCGAAGAAAAACTGTTTTTT.

This chain joins TRBV7-8 and TRBJ1-2; 8 positions agree with TRBD1. V lost 5 bases to trimming and J lost 8 bases; unmatched junction nucleotides: 4. The CDR3 is 12 residues long. Per germline, CDR1 SGHVS and CDR2 FQNEAQ. The CDR3, as DNA: TGTGCCAGCAGCGCGGACAGGGACGGCTACACCTTC. Amino acid sequence: CASSADRDGYTF.

This sequence joins TRBV2 and TRBJ1-1; no firm D call. Germline V gene data show CDR1 as SNHLY and CDR2 as FYNNEI. This CDR3 has 13 amino acids. V lost 4 bases, J lost 1 base, and 7 bases lay in between. The CDR3 DNA reads TGTGCCAGCAGTGTCTTCGGGAACACTGAAGCTTTCTTT. This sequence encodes CASSVFGNTEAFF.

The table lists this clone with a few counts. The J gene is TRBJ2-5, the V gene TRBV19; D possibly corresponds to TRBD1 (6 bases). Looked up from germline, CDR1 is LNHDA and CDR2 is SQIVND (reference sequence). CDR3 length: 15 residues. V was cut by 4 bases and J by 4 bases, with 16 bases left in between. The CDR3 here is CASSSPGQGPETQYF. CDR3 nucleotide sequence: TGTGCCAGTAGTAGCCCGGGCCAGGGGCCAGAGACCCAGTACTTC.

The chain joins TRBV19 to TRBJ1-4; 10 bases agree with TRBD1. Germline CDR1 reads LNHDA; CDR2 reads SQIVND (reference sequence). CDR3 length equals 15 residues. V gave up 7 bases and J gave up 6 bases; unmatched junction bases: 8. Here the CDR3 DNA reads TGTGCCAGTAACCGACAGGGACAGGGGTATGAAAAACTGTTTTTT. Its translation is CASNRQGQGYEKLFF.

The V and J genes are TRBV15 and TRBJ2-1; a possible D gene is TRBD1 (6 bases). The germline CDR1 and CDR2 sequences are LNHNV and YYDKDF (reference sequence). The length of the CDR3 is 15 residues. Trimming removed 6 bases from V and 0 bases from J, with 12 bases in between. Here the CDR3 DNA reads TGTGCCACCAGTCGGGACAAAAGCTCCTACAATGAGCAGTTCTTC. Translated, it gives CATSRDKSSYNEQFF.

The V gene is TRBV5-1, the J gene TRBJ1-5, with 12 bases fitting TRBD1. Per germline, CDR1 SGHRS and CDR2 YFSETQ. The ends lost 2 bases at V and 6 bases at J; junction bases unmatched: 6. This CDR3 has 16 residues. In DNA, the CDR3 is TGCGCCAGCAGCTTAGAGGGGACAGGGGGCTCTCAGCCCCAGCATTTT. Translation gives CASSLEGTGGSQPQHF. The full variable domain, rest sourced from reference TRBV5-1 and TRBJ1-5, is KAGVTQTPRYLIKTRGQQVTLSCSPISGHRSVSWYQQTPGQGLQFLFEYFSETQRNKGNFPGRFSGRQFSNSRSEMNVSTLELGDSALYLCASSLEGTGGSQPQHFGDGTRLSIL.